The rows below give T cell receptor beta chains drawn from one sample of a study of OX40 agonist ivuxolimab in advanced cancers. Profiling relied on immunoSEQ multiplex PCR, and the TCRdb table lists in-frame clones only, not all of them. The data show tens of thousands of clones, with over 70% seen just once and approximately 1.2% held by the top ten. Here the sequenced sample was CD4+ or CD8+ T cells sorted from blood, taken in a trial of the OX40 agonist ivuxolimab. The source of these receptors is an adult with an advanced solid tumor such as melanoma, head and neck, liver or kidney cancer. Both conserved end residues are part of each CDR3. Each record gives: V gene, D gene, J gene, CDR3 DNA, CDR3 protein. D genes are given only for firm matches.

V gene: TRBV5-6
D gene: -
J gene: TRBJ2-3
CDR3 DNA: TGTGCCAGCAGCTTGTCAACCGGGACTGGCTTCATGGATACGCAGTATTTT
CDR3 protein: CASSLSTGTGFMDTQYF

V gene: TRBV9
D gene: -
J gene: TRBJ2-2
CDR3 DNA: TGTGCCAGCAGCTCATGGAGACAGAACACCGGGGAGCTGTTTTTT
CDR3 protein: CASSSWRQNTGELFF

V gene: TRBV30
D gene: -
J gene: TRBJ1-1
CDR3 DNA: TGTGCCTGGAGTGGGGAGAAGTTCACTGAAGCTTTCTTT
CDR3 protein: CAWSGEKFTEAFF

V gene: TRBV6-5
D gene: -
J gene: TRBJ1-6
CDR3 DNA: TGTGCCAGCAGCCCCATCGTGGGTAATTCACCCCTCCACTTT
CDR3 protein: CASSPIVGNSPLHF

V gene: TRBV6-1
D gene: -
J gene: TRBJ2-1
CDR3 DNA: TGTGCCAGCAGTTCCCTTCTAGAGCAGTTCTTC
CDR3 protein: CASSSLLEQFF

V gene: TRBV19
D gene: -
J gene: TRBJ1-3
CDR3 DNA: TGTGCCAGTAGTATTTACGGTGCGCGAAGCTCAGGAAACACCATATATTTT
CDR3 protein: CASSIYGARSSGNTIYF

V gene: TRBV15
D gene: -
J gene: TRBJ1-3
CDR3 DNA: TGTGCCACCAGCTTGACACAGGGTATAGGCGGAAACACCATATATTTT
CDR3 protein: CATSLTQGIGGNTIYF

V gene: TRBV30
D gene: -
J gene: TRBJ2-3
CDR3 DNA: TGTGCCTGGAATGCGGACCTCACAGATACGCAGTATTTT
CDR3 protein: CAWNADLTDTQYF

V gene: TRBV9
D gene: TRBD1
J gene: TRBJ1-4
CDR3 DNA: TGTGCCAGCAGCGTAGCAACCGGGACAGCTAATGAAAAACTGTTTTTT
CDR3 protein: CASSVATGTANEKLFF

V gene: TRBV6-5
D gene: TRBD1
J gene: TRBJ1-2
CDR3 DNA: TGTGCCAGCAGTCAGGGGGGACCCAACTATGGCTACACCTTC
CDR3 protein: CASSQGGPNYGYTF